The rows below give T cell receptor beta chains drawn from one sample of a study of blood T cell repertoires in COVID-19. Profiling relied on immunoSEQ multiplex PCR, and the TCRdb table lists in-frame clones only, not all of them. The repertoire holds 28,000 or so clones, 90% to 95% seen once, with roughly 16% in the top ten. The sequenced sample consisted of peripheral blood. The receptors derive from a human donor with active COVID-19. The donor label of this sample is uncertain. Each CDR3 is given with its conserved first and last residue. The D gene is left open where the match is weak. Size is stated for part of the rows, as once, few or many counts, or as a class when the clone is expanded.

clone_size j_call v_call d_call cdr3_nt cdr3_aa
. TRBJ2-1 TRBV7-6 TRBD2 TGTGCCAGCAGCTCATACCTTAGACTAGCGGGAGGGCCGGGGGAGCAGTTCTTC CASSSYLRLAGGPGEQFF
. TRBJ2-7 TRBV5-8 TRBD1 TGTGCCAGCAAATACAGGGGATCCTACGAGCAGTACTTC CASKYRGSYEQYF
. TRBJ2-2 TRBV5-5 TRBD1 TGTGCCAGCAGCTTGGGAGACAGGGCGGGCGGGGAGCTGTTTTTT CASSLGDRAGGELFF
. TRBJ1-1 TRBV5-6 . TGTGCCAGCAGCTTTTCCCCCCGAGTCGTGAACACTGAAGCTTTCTTT CASSFSPRVVNTEAFF
. TRBJ2-7 TRBV10-2 . TGCGCCAGCAGTGAAGTAGGGGGTCACGAGCAGTACTTC CASSEVGGHEQYF
. TRBJ2-7 TRBV4-1 . TGCGCCAGCAGCCGTGAACCCGGACTCCCCGGGGAGCAGTACTTC CASSREPGLPGEQYF
once TRBJ2-5 TRBV5-1 . TGCGCCAGCAGCTTGGCGGAGACCCAGTACTTC CASSLAETQYF
. TRBJ2-1 TRBV9 TRBD2 TGTGCCAGCAGCGTAGAGCCCCGGGGGGGTTGGAATGAGCAGTTCTTC CASSVEPRGGWNEQFF
. TRBJ1-6 TRBV9 . TGTGCCAGCACCCCGGACAGAGCCAATAATTCACCCCTCCACTTT CASTPDRANNSPLHF
. TRBJ2-1 TRBV6-5 TRBD2 TGTGCCAGCAGAACCGGGACTAGCGGGAGTGGGGAGCAGTTCTTC CASRTGTSGSGEQFF
once TRBJ2-3 TRBV6-5 . TGTGCCGTAACAACCCCAGGGATGGATACGCAGTATTTT CAVTTPGMDTQYF
. TRBJ1-5 TRBV9 . TGTGCCAGCAGCGTATCCGGGAGCAATCAGCCCCAGCATTTT CASSVSGSNQPQHF
. TRBJ2-7 TRBV5-1 TRBD1 TGCGCCAGCAGCTCGGACAGGGGACAGTACGAGCAGTACTTC CASSSDRGQYEQYF
. TRBJ1-5 TRBV5-1 . TGCGCCAGCGGGACGGGGGGACCCAATCAGCCCCAGCATTTT CASGTGGPNQPQHF
. TRBJ1-2 TRBV27 . TGTGCCAGCAGTTTATCGGCGGGAGGGGCTATAGCTAACTATGGCTACACCTTC CASSLSAGGAIANYGYTF
few TRBJ1-6 TRBV6-5 . TGTGCCAGCAGTTACACGGCCAGGGGTTCACCCCTCCACTTT CASSYTARGSPLHF
. TRBJ2-3 TRBV13 TRBD2 TGTGCCAGCAGCCCACTAGCGGGGGGGCCTTCAGGAGATACGCAGTATTTT CASSPLAGGPSGDTQYF
once TRBJ1-1 TRBV5-1 . TGCGCCAGCAGCTTGGACGGCAGGGTGAACACTGAAGCTTTCTTT CASSLDGRVNTEAFF
. TRBJ1-6 TRBV4-3 TRBD1 TGCGCCAGCAGCCAAGGGGGCACAGGGGGCTCCTATAATTCACCCCTCCACTTT CASSQGGTGGSYNSPLHF
. TRBJ1-2 TRBV19 TRBD1 TGTGCCAGTAGCCGCGGGACAGGGGAGTCCTATGGCTACACCTTC CASSRGTGESYGYTF
once TRBJ2-7 TRBV4-3 TRBD2 TGCGCCAGCAGCCAAGATACTAGCGCGTCCTACGAGCAGTACTTC CASSQDTSASYEQYF
. TRBJ2-7 TRBV30 . TGTGCCTGGAGGTCTTCTGGGGGCGTGGGGTACGAGCAGTACTTC CAWRSSGGVGYEQYF
once TRBJ2-7 TRBV7-8 TRBD2 TGTGCCAGCAGCTTCGGACTAGCGGGGGGCTCCTACGAGCAGTACTTC CASSFGLAGGSYEQYF
. TRBJ2-3 TRBV11-2 . TGTGCCAGCAGCGGAGGGGTCTTCACAGATACGCAGTATTTT CASSGGVFTDTQYF
. TRBJ1-6 TRBV7-2 . TGTGCCAGCAGCTTAGGGCGGCGGGATTCACCCCTCCACTTT CASSLGRRDSPLHF
. TRBJ2-7 TRBV20-1 . TGCAGTGTTCCAACTATCTACGAGCAGTACTTC CSVPTIYEQYF
. TRBJ2-3 TRBV5-1 TRBD2 TGCGCCAGCAGCCTTCAAGGACTAGCGGGGGGGTTCACAGATACGCAGTATTTT CASSLQGLAGGFTDTQYF
. TRBJ2-5 TRBV21-1 . TGTGCCAGCGACAGTCTAGAAGAGACCCAGTACTTC CASDSLEETQYF
. TRBJ2-7 TRBV5-8 . TGTGCCAGCAGCTTGGCGCTAGTTGGAGAGCAGTACTTC CASSLALVGEQYF